This TCR beta chain was documented in a study of blood T cell repertoires in COVID-19. Study summary: Collection of acute and convalescent COVID-19 samples took place in the United States, Italy and Spain.

Participant ages covered about 18 to 95 years across approximately 25 US areas. Cohorts were based on clinical histories the participants reported. The CDR3 totals 14 residues. V was shortened by 4 bases and J by 1 base, with 10 bases between the two germline ends. Germline CDR1 and CDR2: SGHTA and FQGNSA. As originally analysed: Reference gene primers were amplified, and this amplification served to estimate nucleated cell counts. Using immunoSEQ multiplex PCR, the repertoire was profiled, and TCRdb retains in-frame clones only, with some absent. That table gives V, J and clone size, and the DNA gave D and trimming. The sample has over 350,000 clones; around 87% are singletons.

Sequencing was carried out using PBMCs or T cells enriched from blood (not recorded which). J is TRBJ2-5 and V is TRBV7-2, with D perhaps matching TRBD2 (5 bases). The receptor's source is a woman in her thirties with acute COVID-19. The CDR3 protein is CASSWTGVQETQYF. CDR3 nucleotides: TGTGCCAGCAGCTGGACCGGGGTCCAAGAGACCCAGTACTTC.